This TCR beta chain was obtained from a study of blood T cell repertoires in COVID-19. Study details: Donors in the United States, Italy and Spain gave samples during acute or convalescent COVID-19. Nucleic acid was either cDNA or gDNA, and it came from T cells, B-cell-depleted T cells, or PBMCs.

Libraries were prepared by immunoSEQ multiplex PCR; TCRdb keeps only in-frame clonotypes and omits some of them. The repertoire has 170,000 or so clones, about 86% of them found once; the top ten carry around 8.6%. Germline loops: CDR1 GTSNPN, CDR2 SVGIG (reference sequence). Deletions cut 0 bases from V and 12 bases from J, with 14 bases between. This CDR3 spans 12 amino acids. The chain is built from TRBV30 and TRBJ1-1, with D unresolved. The sequenced sample consisted of peripheral blood. This receptor was obtained from a man aged 45-65 years with active or convalescent COVID-19. The CDR3 region is CAWSVPPETTFF. CDR3 coding DNA: TGTGCCTGGAGTGTACCCCCAGAAACGACTTTCTTT.